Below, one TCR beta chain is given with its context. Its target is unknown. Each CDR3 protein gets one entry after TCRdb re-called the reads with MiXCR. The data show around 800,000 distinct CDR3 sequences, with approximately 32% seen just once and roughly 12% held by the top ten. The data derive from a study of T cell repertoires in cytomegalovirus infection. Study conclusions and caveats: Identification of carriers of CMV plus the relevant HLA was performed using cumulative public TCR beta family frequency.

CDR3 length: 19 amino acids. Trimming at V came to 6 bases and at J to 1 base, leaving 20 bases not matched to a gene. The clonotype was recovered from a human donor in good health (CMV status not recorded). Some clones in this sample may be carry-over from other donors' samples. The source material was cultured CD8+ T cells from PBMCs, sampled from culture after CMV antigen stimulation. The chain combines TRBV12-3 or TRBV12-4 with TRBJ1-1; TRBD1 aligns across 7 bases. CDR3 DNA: TGTGCCAGCAGGCCCAGCTTAGGGCAGGGGGGATTCTCGAACACTGAAGCTTTCTTT. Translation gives CASRPSLGQGGFSNTEAFF.